Below, 31 T cell receptor beta chains from the same sample are listed, as sequenced in a study of T cell clonality in common variable immunodeficiency. Data came from immunoSEQ multiplex PCR; TCRdb stores just in-frame clones and leaves some out. The sample contains 42,000 or so clones, none of them singletons. Source material: peripheral blood mononuclear cells. The receptors were gathered from a person aged 18 to 69 in good health.

This clone showed up many times. The CDR3 goes on 3 residues after the read ends, and that part is filled in from the germline J gene. The genes are TRBV20-1 and TRBJ2-1; TRBD1 might be the D (7 bases). Between the trimmed V and J ends, which lost 2 bases and 9 bases, there was a span of 17 bases. CDR3 length: 14 amino acids. Germline-derived CDR1 and CDR2 are DFQATT and SNEGSKA (reference sequence). The sequenced CDR3 bases are TGCAGTGCTAGATGGCAGGGGGGCCCGGGTGAG. The encoded protein is CSARWQGGPGE. In full, the CDR3 reads CSARWQGGPGEQFF.

Comment on this clone: Read sequence stops 3 residues before the CDR3 end, and the germline J gene provides the missing end. This chain links TRBV20-1 with TRBJ2-7, with 13 bases aligning to TRBD2. Germline trimming cut 5 bases from V and 2 bases from J; bases unmatched to any gene: 18. CDR1 and CDR2 (germline): DFQATT, SNEGSKA (reference sequence). The CDR3 consists of 19 residues. CDR3 DNA, as far as it was read: TGCAGTGCTCTGTCTCCACCGACTGAAGGGACTAGCGGGACCTACGAG. Its protein product is CSALSPPTEGTSGTYE. The whole CDR3 protein reads CSALSPPTEGTSGTYEQYF.

There are many counts of this clone. The CDR3 end lies 3 residues beyond the end of the read and is filled in from the germline J gene. The V and J genes are TRBV2 and TRBJ2-3; 8 bases agree with TRBD2. Germline V gives CDR1 SNHLY, CDR2 FYNNEI. V was clipped by 3 bases and J by 1 base; unmatched bases: 9. The CDR3 has 17 amino acids. The CDR3 sequence is CASSEEGREDGTDTQYF. The part of the CDR3 DNA that was read is TGTGCCAGCAGTGAGGAAGGGCGGGAGGATGGCACAGATACG.

Points on this clone: The read finishes 3 residues shy of the CDR3 end, and the germline J gene is used to complete it. The V call is TRBV7-2, the J call TRBJ2-2; D is possibly TRBD1 (6 bases). CDR1 and CDR2 (germline): SGHTA, FQGNSA. This CDR3 has 16 residues. The CDR3 sequence is CASSLAGSQGMSKLFF. The sequenced part of the CDR3 DNA is TGTGCCAGCAGCTTAGCGGGTTCACAGGGAATGTCAAAG.

As concerns this clone: The CDR3 end is not reached by the read, which stops 3 residues before it; the germline J gene fills it in. The V gene is TRBV30, the J gene TRBJ1-2, with 7 bases identical to TRBD1. CDR3 length: 13 amino acids. The V gene's germline CDR1 is GTSNPN and CDR2 SVGIG (reference sequence). The CDR3 bases that were read are TGTGCCTGGGACCAGGGGGACTCCTACGAC. As protein: CAWDQGDSYD. The complete CDR3 reads CAWDQGDSYDYTF. Based on the CDR3 plus reference TRBV30 and TRBJ1-2, the full variable domain is SQTIHQWPATLVQPVGSPLSLECTVEGTSNPNLYWYRQAAGRGLQLLFYSVGIGQISSEVPQNLSASRPQDRQFILSSKKLLLSDSGFYLCAWDQGDSYDYTFGSGTRLTVV.

This clone was seen many times. The observed sequence ends 3 residues before the CDR3 terminus, with the missing tail filled in from the germline J gene. The chain links TRBV20-1 to TRBJ2-7; 14 bases map to TRBD2. The CDR3 totals 15 residues. CDR1 and CDR2 from the germline V gene are DFQATT and SNEGSKA (reference sequence). V was pared by 6 bases and J by 2 bases, with 6 bases of the junction left unmatched. The CDR3: CSAGTSGSLAYEQYF. The DNA read from the CDR3 is TGCAGTGCCGGGACTAGCGGGAGTTTAGCCTACGAG.

To note about this clone: The read is 3 residues too short to cover the CDR3 end, so that end is filled in from the germline J gene. The chain employs TRBV2 and TRBJ2-2; perhaps TRBD1 as D (5 bases). There are 16 residues in the CDR3. Germline V CDR1 and CDR2: SNHLY, FYNNEI. Partial CDR3 DNA: TGTGCCAGCAGTGAACCATTAACAGGCGATAATGAAAAG. Protein: CASSEPLTGDNEK. The whole CDR3 protein reads CASSEPLTGDNEKLFF.

This clone was observed many times. The read comes to an end 3 residues before the CDR3 does, leaving the germline J gene to fill in the end. This chain uses TRBV18 with TRBJ1-1, with TRBD1 identical over 8 bases. Trimming removed 5 bases from V and 4 bases from J; junction bases left unmatched: 9. The CDR3 runs to 15 residues. CDR1 is KGHSH, CDR2 LQKENI, per germline. The CDR3 is CASSTQGALRTEAFF. The sequenced part of the CDR3 DNA is TGTGCCAGCTCAACTCAGGGGGCTCTTCGCACTGAA.

This clone was picked up many times. CDR3 DNA, as far as it was read: TGTGCCAGTACCCCACCTGGGACTCCGGGGCGCGGGCAGCCC. Residues: CASTPPGTPGRGQP. The entire CDR3 protein is CASTPPGTPGRGQPQHF. V usage is TRBV19 and J usage is TRBJ1-5; weak D call: TRBD1 (5 bases). The CDR3 is cut off 3 residues early in the read; its end comes from the germline J gene. Looked up from germline, CDR1 is LNHDA and CDR2 is SQIVND (reference sequence). The germline V and J ends were trimmed by 7 bases and 7 bases, with 26 bases remaining between them. There are 17 residues in the CDR3.

In its sample, this clone was seen many times. Coverage ceases 3 residues before the CDR3 finishes, and the germline J gene fills in the end. This chain joins TRBV12-3 or TRBV12-4 and TRBJ1-1; D unresolved. This CDR3 is 12 amino acids long. Trimming removed 8 bases at V and 1 base at J, with 8 bases between. CDR3 region: CASQVGNTEAFF. The sequenced CDR3 bases are TGTGCCAGCCAGGTGGGGAACACTGAA.

Many counts were recorded for this clone. The read gets to within 3 residues of the CDR3 end, and the germline J gene fills in the rest. The rearrangement links TRBV6-1 to TRBJ2-7; TRBD1 agrees at 11 bases. Germline V gene lookup returns CDR1 MNHNS and CDR2 SASEGT. The length of the CDR3 is 16 residues. V was pared by 0 bases and J by 3 bases, with 4 bases of the junction left unmatched. The part of the CDR3 DNA that was read is TGTGCCAGCAGTGAAGCGGCCGGGACAGGGGGCTACGAG. It encodes CASSEAAGTGGYE. The entire CDR3 protein is CASSEAAGTGGYEQYF.

This clone was observed a few times. The read gets to within 3 residues of the CDR3 end, and the germline J gene fills in the rest. This chain uses TRBV30 with TRBJ1-4, with TRBD1 as a possible D gene (5 bases). The CDR3 loop spans 17 amino acids. Per the germline V gene, CDR1 is GTSNPN and CDR2 is SVGIG (reference sequence). The CDR3 loop reads CAWDAEGPRSGANVLFF. Incomplete CDR3 DNA: TGTGCCTGGGATGCGGAGGGTCCACGCTCTGGGGCCAACGTA.

This clone was detected ten times or more. Read sequence stops 3 residues before the CDR3 end, and the germline J gene provides the missing end. The chain uses TRBV5-4 and TRBJ1-2, with TRBD1 identical over 7 bases. Germline V gene lookup returns CDR1 SGHNT and CDR2 YYREEE (reference sequence). This CDR3 spans 15 amino acids. V shed 1 base, J shed 5 bases, and the junction held 8 bases outside the gene matches. CDR3 DNA, as far as it was read: TGTGCCAGCAGCTTGCCTGGACAGGACTCTTATGGC. This encodes CASSLPGQDSYG. The entire CDR3 reads CASSLPGQDSYGYTF.

This clone was found many times. Read sequence stops 3 residues before the CDR3 end, and the germline J gene provides the missing end. V and J are TRBV14 and TRBJ1-6, with D possibly matching TRBD1 (5 bases). There are 14 residues in the CDR3. The germline V and J ends were trimmed by 4 bases and 9 bases, with 13 bases remaining between them. The germline CDR1 and CDR2 sequences are SGHDN and FVKESK. The sequenced CDR3 bases are TGTGCCAGCAGCCTACTTTCAGGGAGTTCACCC. Translation gives CASSLLSGSSP. From start to end, the CDR3 is CASSLLSGSSPLHF. Full variable domain (rest looked up from reference TRBV14 and TRBJ1-6): EAGVTQFPSHSVIEKGQTVTLRCDPISGHDNLYWYRRVMGKEIKFLLHFVKESKQDESGMPNNRFLAERTGGTYSTLKVQPAELEDSGVYFCASSLLSGSSPLHFGNGTRLTVT.

This clone has a count of ten or more. The DNA ends 3 residues before the CDR3 does, and the rest of the CDR3 is filled in from the germline J gene. The genes are TRBV11-2 and TRBJ2-5; the D gene is possibly TRBD2 (6 bases). This CDR3 has 14 amino acids. V gave up 5 bases and J gave up 0 bases, with 10 bases separating them. In germline, CDR1 is SGHAT, CDR2 FQNNGV. This CDR3 is CASSRRDYQETQYF. The DNA read from the CDR3 is TGTGCCAGCAGCCGGAGGGACTACCAAGAGACC.

Comment on this clone: The read ends 3 residues early relative to the CDR3; the germline J gene fills the gap. The chain joins TRBV20-1 to TRBJ2-1; 12 bases line up with TRBD2. This CDR3 comprises 16 residues. V lost 0 bases, J lost 2 bases, and 2 bases stayed unmatched. Germline loops: CDR1 DFQATT, CDR2 SNEGSKA (reference sequence). CDR3 DNA, as far as it was read: TGCAGTGCTAGAGATCTAGCGGGAGGGCCCTACAATGAG. Protein: CSARDLAGGPYNE. The entire CDR3 is CSARDLAGGPYNEQFF.

This clone was picked up many times. With the read ending 3 residues before the CDR3 end, the germline J gene is used to fill in that end. The chain has TRBV20-1 and TRBJ2-5; 12 bases fit TRBD2. J lost 5 bases, V lost 4 bases, and 11 bases had no gene match. From germline, CDR1 is DFQATT and CDR2 SNEGSKA (reference sequence). CDR3 length equals 16 residues. The CDR3 reads CSAIQAGLAGLETQYF. CDR3 bases read: TGCAGTGCTATCCAAGCAGGACTAGCGGGGTTGGAGACC.

This clone was seen ten or more times. The CDR3 end falls 3 residues outside the read, so it is completed with the germline J gene. This chain links TRBV30 with TRBJ1-5; weak D call: TRBD1 (6 bases). The V gene lost 5 bases and the J gene lost 0 bases, with 8 bases spanning the gap. From germline, CDR1 is GTSNPN and CDR2 SVGIG (reference sequence). This CDR3 has 13 amino acids. Incomplete CDR3 DNA: TGTGCCTGGCAGGGGAATAGCAATCAGCCC. It encodes CAWQGNSNQP. The entire CDR3 reads CAWQGNSNQPQHF.

In this sample, this clone is medium-sized. The read gets to within 3 residues of the CDR3 end, and the germline J gene fills in the rest. This chain joins TRBV6-4 and TRBJ2-3; 15 nucleotides line up with TRBD2. V lost 4 bases to trimming and J lost 4 bases; unmatched junction nucleotides: 0. Germline-derived CDR1 and CDR2 are MRHNA and SNTAGT. This CDR3 has 15 residues. The CDR3 bases that were read are TGTGCCAGCAGTGGGACTAGCGGGGGGGCAGATACG. Its translation is CASSGTSGGADT. The full CDR3 protein is CASSGTSGGADTQYF.

This clone was counted many times. Read coverage stops 3 residues before the CDR3 terminus; the germline J gene supplies the remainder. The chain employs TRBV7-2 and TRBJ2-7; 11 bases align to TRBD2. V gave up 3 bases and J gave up 6 bases; unmatched junction bases: 4. The germline gives CDR1 SGHTA, CDR2 FQGNSA. The length of the CDR3 is 14 residues. Here the CDR3 reads CASSFSGGEGEQYF. CDR3 bases read: TGTGCCAGCAGCTTTAGCGGGGGGGAAGGCGAG. The variable domain in full, completed from reference TRBV7-2 and TRBJ2-7, reads GAGVSQSPSNKVTEKGKDVELRCDPISGHTALYWYRQSLGQGLEFLIYFQGNSAPDKSGLPSDRFSAERTGGSVSTLTIQRTQQEDSAVYLCASSFSGGEGEQYFGPGTRLTVT.

This clone was counted at least ten times. The read stops 3 residues short of the end of the CDR3; the missing end is completed from the germline J gene. The chain has TRBV20-1 and TRBJ2-5, with TRBD2 identical over 11 bases. CDR3 size: 15 residues. Trimming took 1 base from V and 7 from J; bases not matched to a gene: 8. Per the germline V gene, CDR1 is DFQATT and CDR2 is SNEGSKA (reference sequence). The sequenced part of the CDR3 DNA is TGCAGTGCTAGAGTAGGGACTAGCGGTCCTGGGACC. Protein sequence: CSARVGTSGPGT. Given in full, the CDR3 is CSARVGTSGPGTQYF.

The sample holds many counts of this clone. A read error may account for a junction end that differs from germline. The CDR3 end is not reached by the read, which stops 3 residues before it; the germline J gene fills it in. V gene TRBV4-2 combines with J gene TRBJ2-7; possibly TRBD1 or TRBD2 for D (5 bases each). This CDR3 is built from 14 residues. The germline V gene encodes CDR1 LGHNA and CDR2 YNFKEQ. This CDR3 is CASSQDIRGDEQYF. The CDR3 DNA, read in part, is TGCGCCAGCAGCCAAGATATACGAGGGGACGAG.

The table lists this clone with many counts. The CDR3 end is not reached by the read, which stops 3 residues before it; the germline J gene fills it in. The gene calls are TRBV5-1 and TRBJ1-1; TRBD1 aligns across 8 bases. Germline CDR1 is SGHRS and CDR2 is YFSETQ. CDR3 length: 14 amino acids. After removal of 4 bases from V and 2 bases from J, the junction contained 4 bases not matched to a gene. The DNA read from the CDR3 is TGCGCCAGCAGCCCGGGACAGGTTAACACTGAA. It is translated as CASSPGQVNTE. In full, the CDR3 is CASSPGQVNTEAFF.

On this clone: The read is 3 residues too short to cover the CDR3 end, so that end is filled in from the germline J gene. The chain is built from TRBV2 and TRBJ2-3; 11 bases fit TRBD2. The CDR3 has 13 residues. The germline CDR1 and CDR2 sequences are SNHLY and FYNNEI. The CDR3 loop is CATGTSGQETQYF. The CDR3 DNA, read in part, is TGTGCCACCGGGACTAGCGGCCAAGAGACG.

About this clone itself: The CDR3 end is not reached by the read, which stops 3 residues before it; the germline J gene fills it in. The chain couples TRBV19 to TRBJ1-1; 7 bases match TRBD1. Trimming removed 3 bases from V and 2 bases from J; junction bases left unmatched: 6. CDR3 size: 15 residues. Looked up from germline, CDR1 is LNHDA and CDR2 is SQIVND (reference sequence). The part of the CDR3 DNA that was read is TGTGCCAGTAGTATGTCCGGGACAGCAAACACTGAA. Translated: CASSMSGTANTE. The full CDR3 is CASSMSGTANTEAFF.

This clone showed up many times. The CDR3 end falls 3 residues outside the read, so it is completed with the germline J gene. The chain employs TRBV19 and TRBJ2-5; D is undetermined. V was clipped by 8 bases and J by 5 bases, with 6 bases between them. CDR1 is LNHDA, CDR2 SQIVND, per germline (reference sequence). CDR3 size: 10 residues. The sequenced CDR3 bases are TGTGCCAGTTCCGGTGAGACC. Amino acid sequence: CASSGET. The entire CDR3 reads CASSGETQYF.

This clone was observed many times. From the germline J gene comes the end of the CDR3, since the read stops 3 residues before it. This chain joins TRBV2 and TRBJ1-1; D possibly corresponds to TRBD1 (5 bases). The CDR3 loop spans 12 amino acids. The V gene's germline CDR1 is SNHLY and CDR2 FYNNEI. CDR3 region: CASSEQGTEAFF. CDR3 DNA (partial): TGTGCCAGCAGTGAACAGGGCACCGAA.

Many counts were recorded for this clone. The CDR3 loop is CASSLLAGTDTQYF. The DNA read from the CDR3 is TGTGCCAGCAGCTTGCTAGCCGGCACAGATACG. The chain joins TRBV7-2 to TRBJ2-3, with D perhaps matching TRBD2 (5 bases). The CDR3 end falls 3 residues outside the read, so it is completed with the germline J gene. Germline V gives CDR1 SGHTA, CDR2 FQGNSA. The V and J ends lost 3 bases and 1 base respectively, with 8 bases between them. This CDR3 comprises 14 residues.

The table lists this clone with many counts. The read ends 3 residues before the CDR3 terminus; that terminus is restored from the germline J gene. The chain employs TRBV5-1 and TRBJ2-3, with 7 positions matching TRBD1. The CDR3 covers 14 residues. Unmatched junction bases numbered 3, after V lost 5 bases and J lost 0 bases. Germline V gene sequence: CDR1 SGHRS, CDR2 YFSETQ. The CDR3 DNA, read in part, is TGCGCCAGCAGAACAGGGGCTAGCACAGATACG. This gives the protein CASRTGASTDT. The entire CDR3 reads CASRTGASTDTQYF. The variable domain in full, completed from reference TRBV5-1 and TRBJ2-3, reads KAGVTQTPRYLIKTRGQQVTLSCSPISGHRSVSWYQQTPGQGLQFLFEYFSETQRNKGNFPGRFSGRQFSNSRSEMNVSTLELGDSALYLCASRTGASTDTQYFGPGTRLTVL.

This clone was counted many times. The read halts 3 residues ahead of the CDR3 end, with the missing end drawn from the germline J gene. The chain links TRBV7-2 to TRBJ1-2; 7 nucleotides align to TRBD1. Losses at the gene ends were 3 bases for V and 4 bases for J; bases not matched to a gene: 5. CDR1 SGHTA and CDR2 FQGNSA come from the germline V gene. The CDR3 length is 14 residues. Incomplete CDR3 DNA: TGTGCCAGCAGCTTCCCGGGACAGCTCTATGGC. Amino acid sequence: CASSFPGQLYG. The CDR3 in its entirety is CASSFPGQLYGYTF.

This clone was counted at least ten times. The CDR3 end falls 3 residues outside the read, so it is completed with the germline J gene. The V call is TRBV6-1, the J call TRBJ2-1; the match to TRBD1 covers 8 bases. CDR1 MNHNS and CDR2 SASEGT come from the germline V gene. This CDR3 contains 13 residues. Losses at the gene ends were 3 bases for V and 7 bases for J; bases not matched to a gene: 2. This CDR3 reads CASSETGVNEQFF. The sequenced CDR3 bases are TGTGCCAGCAGTGAGACAGGGGTGAATGAG.